One TCR beta chain is described in this entry. The antigen is unknown. This sample stems from a study of T cell responses to AZD1222 COVID-19 vaccine. Study conclusions and caveats: Dominant CD4 TCR responses targeted spike regions 160-218 and 743-854. Spike-specific TCR depth and breadth grew after two AZD1222 doses. Clonal diversity was possibly underestimated; the donors were predominantly white British and more often female.

Some clones are missing from TCRdb's copy, which holds only in-frame ones; the method was immunoSEQ multiplex PCR. The sample holds more than 85,000 clones, approximately 88% seen once. The CDR3 covers 15 residues. Germline V CDR1 and CDR2: SGHRS, YFSETQ. Trimming removed 4 bases from V and 4 bases from J; junction bases left unmatched: 7. This sequence originates from an adult who received the AZD1222 COVID-19 vaccine. Specimen: peripheral blood, collected 28 days after the second AZD1222 dose. This chain links TRBV5-1 with TRBJ2-1, with 8 bases aligning to TRBD2. In nucleotides, the CDR3 is TGCGCCAGCAGCGTCATAGCGGGACGGTACAATGAGCAGTTCTTC. As protein: CASSVIAGRYNEQFF.